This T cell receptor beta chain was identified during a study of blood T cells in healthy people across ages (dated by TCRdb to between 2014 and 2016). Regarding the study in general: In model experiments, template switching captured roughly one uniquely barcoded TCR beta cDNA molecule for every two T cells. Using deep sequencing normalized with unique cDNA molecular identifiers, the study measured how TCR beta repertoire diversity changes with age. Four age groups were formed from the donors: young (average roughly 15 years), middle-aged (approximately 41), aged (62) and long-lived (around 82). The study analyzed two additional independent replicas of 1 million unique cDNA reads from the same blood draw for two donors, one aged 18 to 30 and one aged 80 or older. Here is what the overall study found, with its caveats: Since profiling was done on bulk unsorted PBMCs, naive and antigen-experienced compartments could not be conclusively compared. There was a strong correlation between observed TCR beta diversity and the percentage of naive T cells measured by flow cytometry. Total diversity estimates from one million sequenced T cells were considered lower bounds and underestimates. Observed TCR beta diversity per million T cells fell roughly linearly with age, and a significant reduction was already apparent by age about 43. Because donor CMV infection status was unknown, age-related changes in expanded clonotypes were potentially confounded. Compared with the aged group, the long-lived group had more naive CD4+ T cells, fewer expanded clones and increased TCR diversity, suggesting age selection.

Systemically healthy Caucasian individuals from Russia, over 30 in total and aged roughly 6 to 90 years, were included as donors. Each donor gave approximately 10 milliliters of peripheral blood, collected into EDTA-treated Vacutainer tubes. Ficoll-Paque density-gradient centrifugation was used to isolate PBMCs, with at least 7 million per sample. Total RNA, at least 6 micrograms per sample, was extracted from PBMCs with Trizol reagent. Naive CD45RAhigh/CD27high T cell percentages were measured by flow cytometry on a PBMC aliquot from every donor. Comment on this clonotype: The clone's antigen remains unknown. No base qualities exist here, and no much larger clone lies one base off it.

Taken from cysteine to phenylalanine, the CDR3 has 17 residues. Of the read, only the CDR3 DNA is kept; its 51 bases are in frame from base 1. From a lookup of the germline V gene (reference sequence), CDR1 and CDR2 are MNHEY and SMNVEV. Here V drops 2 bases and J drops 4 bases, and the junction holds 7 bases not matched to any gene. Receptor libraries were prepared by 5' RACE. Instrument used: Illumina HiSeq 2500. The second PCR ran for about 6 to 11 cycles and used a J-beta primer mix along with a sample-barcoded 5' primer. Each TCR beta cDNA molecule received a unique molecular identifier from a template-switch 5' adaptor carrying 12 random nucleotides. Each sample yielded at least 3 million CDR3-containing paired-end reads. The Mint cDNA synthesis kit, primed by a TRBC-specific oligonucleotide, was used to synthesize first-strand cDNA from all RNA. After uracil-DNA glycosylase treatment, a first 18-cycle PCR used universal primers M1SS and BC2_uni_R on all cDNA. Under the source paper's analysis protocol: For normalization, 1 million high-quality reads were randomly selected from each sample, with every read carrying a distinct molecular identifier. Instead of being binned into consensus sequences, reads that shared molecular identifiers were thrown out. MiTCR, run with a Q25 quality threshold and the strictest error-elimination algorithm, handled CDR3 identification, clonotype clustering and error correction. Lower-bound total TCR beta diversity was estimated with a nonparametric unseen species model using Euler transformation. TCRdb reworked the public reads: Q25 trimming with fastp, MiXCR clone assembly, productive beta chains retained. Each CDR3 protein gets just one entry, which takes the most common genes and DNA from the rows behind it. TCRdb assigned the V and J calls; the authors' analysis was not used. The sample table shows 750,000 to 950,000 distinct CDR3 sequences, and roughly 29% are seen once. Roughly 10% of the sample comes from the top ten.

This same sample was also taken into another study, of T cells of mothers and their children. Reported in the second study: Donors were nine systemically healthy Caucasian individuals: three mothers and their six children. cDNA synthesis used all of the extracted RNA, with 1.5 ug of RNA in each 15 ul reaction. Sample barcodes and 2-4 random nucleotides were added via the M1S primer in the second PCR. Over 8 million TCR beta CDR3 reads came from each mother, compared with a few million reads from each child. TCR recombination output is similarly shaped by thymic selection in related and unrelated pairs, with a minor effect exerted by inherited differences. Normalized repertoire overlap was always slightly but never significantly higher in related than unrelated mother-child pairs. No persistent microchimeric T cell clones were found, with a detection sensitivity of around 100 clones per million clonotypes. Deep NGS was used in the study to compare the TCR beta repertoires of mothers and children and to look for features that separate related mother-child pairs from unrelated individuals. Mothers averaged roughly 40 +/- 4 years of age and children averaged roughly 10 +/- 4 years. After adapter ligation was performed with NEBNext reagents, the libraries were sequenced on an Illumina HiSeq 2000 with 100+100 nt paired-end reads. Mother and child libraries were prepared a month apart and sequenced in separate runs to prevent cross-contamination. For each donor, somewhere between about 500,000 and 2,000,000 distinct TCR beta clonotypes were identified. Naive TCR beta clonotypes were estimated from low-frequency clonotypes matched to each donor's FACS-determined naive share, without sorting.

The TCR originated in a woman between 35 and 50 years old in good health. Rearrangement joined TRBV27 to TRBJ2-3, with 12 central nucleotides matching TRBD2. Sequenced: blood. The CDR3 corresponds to CASSLTPLAGGPDTQYF. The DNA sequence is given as TGTGCCAGCAGTTTAACCCCCCTAGCGGGGGGGCCAGATACGCAGTATTTT.